This TCR beta chain derives from a study of beta chain features in type 1 diabetes. Reverse transcription of all isolated RNA meant that expressed TCRB transcripts were sequenced. Produced via immunoSEQ multiplex PCR; TCRdb's table is partial and in-frame only. The sample records about 150,000 clones, roughly 10% being singletons. This clone was counted a few times. V lost 7 bases and J lost 0; bases outside the gene matches: 10. This CDR3 is 16 amino acids long. Germline V lookup: CDR1 SQVTM, CDR2 ANQGSEA. The TCR comes from a man younger than 30 in good health. Sequencing was carried out using central memory CD4+ T cells from blood. This chain connects TRBV29-1 to TRBJ2-1; 9 positions match TRBD2. DNA of the CDR3: TGCAGCGGTACTAGCGGGTCCACTAGCTCCTACAATGAGCAGTTCTTC. This sequence encodes CSGTSGSTSSYNEQFF.